Below are 11 T cell receptor beta chains sequenced from a single sample in a study of post-analysis software for immune sequencing data. Findings and limits, study-wide: In patients, about five TRBV segments were more frequent than in controls, with TRBV5-6, TRBV5-1 and TRBV20-1 among them.

Their recognized antigens are unknown. Unique molecular identifiers were carried by the TCR beta cDNA libraries. TCRdb redid the calling of the PCR reads with MiXCR, one entry per CDR3 protein. The data show roughly 620,000 distinct CDR3 sequences, with about 40% seen just once and under 2% held by the top ten. Material: blood. These receptors were collected from a girl between 5 and 17 years old with multiple sclerosis.

The chain couples TRBV20-1 to TRBJ1-2; D unresolved. Trimming stripped 3 bases from V and 5 bases from J, with 16 bases between. The CDR3 sequence is 14 residues long. The germline V gene has CDR1 DFQATT and CDR2 SNEGSKA (reference sequence). CDR3 DNA: TGCAGTGCTAGGGGTAACAAGTGGACTTATGGCTACACCTTC. It specifies CSARGNKWTYGYTF.

There are a few counts of this clonotype. Written as DNA, the CDR3 is TGTGCCAGCAGCCCCCGCCGGGAAAATGAGCAGTTCTTC. Its translation: CASSPRRENEQFF. This chain uses TRBV7-2 with TRBJ2-1, with a weak D call TRBD2 (5 bases). The ends were cut back, 5 bases at V and 7 bases at J, with 12 bases in the middle. The CDR3 consists of 13 residues. CDR1 is SGHTA, CDR2 FQGNSA, per germline.

The rearrangement joins TRBV7-2 to TRBJ1-5; no clear D. The germline V gene encodes CDR1 SGHTA and CDR2 FQGNSA. CDR3 length: 13 amino acids. Trimming shortened V by 0 bases and J by 6 bases, and 6 bases separated the two germline ends. This chain's CDR3 is CASSLAVGQPQHF. The CDR3, as DNA: TGTGCCAGCAGCTTAGCGGTGGGTCAGCCCCAGCATTTT.

This clonotype was counted a few times. The rearrangement uses TRBV9 and TRBJ2-7; TRBD1 aligns across 9 bases. CDR3 length equals 14 residues. Germline lookup yields CDR1 SGDLS and CDR2 YYNGEE. Trimming cost V 2 bases and J 5 bases; bases outside gene matches: 5. In DNA, the CDR3 is TGTGCCAGCAGCGTGGACAGGGGTCCGGACGAGCAGTACTTC. The encoded protein is CASSVDRGPDEQYF.

This clonotype was picked up a small number of times. V gene TRBV7-9 combines with J gene TRBJ1-5, with a possible D match to TRBD1 (5 bases). The CDR3 contains 13 residues. CDR1 and CDR2 from the germline V gene are SEHNR and FQNEAQ (reference sequence). Trimming removed 3 bases from V and 6 bases from J, with 9 bases in between. The CDR3 DNA sequence: TGTGCCAGCAGCTTCCAGGGTCCTCAGCCCCAGCATTTT. Amino acids: CASSFQGPQPQHF.

This clonotype appeared a few times. V and J are TRBV12-3 or TRBV12-4 and TRBJ2-5, with D perhaps matching TRBD2 (6 bases). Trimming removed 6 bases at V and 5 bases at J, with 13 bases between. The CDR3 is made up of 13 amino acids. CDR3 sequence reads: CASRRGAGETQYF. CDR3 DNA: TGTGCCAGCAGGCGGGGCGCGGGCGAGACCCAGTACTTC.

The gene calls are TRBV20-1 and TRBJ2-1; D uncertain. The J call is doubtful: the DNA matches TRBJ2-7 better. This CDR3 is 13 amino acids long. Germline V gives CDR1 DFQATT, CDR2 SNEGSKA (reference sequence). The CDR3, as DNA: TGCAGTGCTAGAGGCCCAGGTCCCCACGAGCAGTACTTC. It yields the protein CSARGPGPHEQYF.

This rearrangement joins TRBV27 to TRBJ2-4; 7 nucleotides line up with TRBD2. V shed 6 bases, J shed 1 base, and the junction held 9 bases outside the gene matches. The CDR3 covers 16 residues. Germline V gene data show CDR1 as MNHEY and CDR2 as SMNVEV (reference sequence). CDR3: CASSQGGGAAKNIQYF. CDR3 bases: TGTGCCAGCAGCCAGGGCGGGGGAGCGGCCAAAAACATTCAGTACTTC.

The chain employs TRBV7-2 and TRBJ2-7; TRBD1 matches 7 bases. The germline CDR1 and CDR2 sequences are SGHTA and FQGNSA. Losses at the gene ends were 10 bases for V and 0 bases for J; bases not matched to a gene: 12. The CDR3 consists of 15 residues. CDR3 loop: CANRTPGQLSYEQYF. CDR3 nucleotide sequence: TGTGCCAACAGGACTCCGGGACAGCTCTCCTACGAGCAGTACTTC.

The CDR3 DNA is TGCAGTGCTAGGATTCCGACCCGGACAGTCCCAGAGACCCAGTACTTC. It is translated as CSARIPTRTVPETQYF. This chain uses TRBV20-1 with TRBJ2-5; possibly TRBD1 for D (6 bases). The germline V gene has CDR1 DFQATT and CDR2 SNEGSKA (reference sequence). The CDR3 is made up of 16 amino acids. Trimming cost V 3 bases and J 4 bases, with 21 bases left between them.

This clonotype was detected only a few times. This chain links TRBV28 with TRBJ2-7, with a possible D match to TRBD1 (5 bases). Trimming stripped 5 bases from V and 6 bases from J, with 20 bases between. Germline lookup yields CDR1 MDHEN and CDR2 SYDVKM. This CDR3 is built from 15 residues. The DNA of the CDR3 is TGTGCCAGCAGTGGGGTGACAGCTATACTTAGCGAGCAGTACTTC. This translates into CASSGVTAILSEQYF.